The present T cell receptor beta chain was sequenced within a study of vaccination effects on CD4 cells after COVID-19. Per germline, CDR1 KGHSH and CDR2 LQKENI. The CDR3 is 14 amino acids. Trimming took off 4 bases at V and 6 bases at J, with 15 bases between the two ends. Profiling relied on immunoSEQ multiplex PCR, and the TCRdb table lists in-frame clones only, not all of them. Of approximately 87,000 clones in the sample, about 74% were seen once. A word on this clone: The antigen is not known.

Within the ViraFEST assay, antigen-specific CD4+ T cells underwent expansion with viral peptide pools prior to sequencing. Having been cultured for roughly 10 days, the cells underwent CD4+ T cell isolation. The receptor's source is a human donor who received a COVID-19 vaccine. Sequenced material: CD4+ T cells from PBMCs cultured with HCoV-229E spike peptides, taken before COVID-19 vaccination. V gene TRBV18 combines with J gene TRBJ1-2, with a tentative D call TRBD1 (6 bases). The CDR3 loop is CASSQQQGSNGYTF. CDR3 nucleotides: TGTGCCAGCTCACAACAACAGGGCTCTAATGGCTACACCTTC. Full variable domain (outside the CDR3, taken from reference TRBV18 and TRBJ1-2): NAGVMQNPRHLVRRRGQEARLRCSPMKGHSHVYWYRQLPEEGLKFMVYLQKENIIDESGMPKERFSAEFPKEGPSILRIQQVVRGDSAAYFCASSQQQGSNGYTFGSGTRLTVV.